These T cell receptor beta chains were read from a single sample in a study of T-cell memory formation after mild COVID-19. TCRdb redid the calling of the 5' RACE reads with MiXCR, one entry per CDR3 protein. The sample holds some 440,000 distinct CDR3 sequences; approximately 25% are singletons and the top ten take under 15%. Sequenced material: PBMCs or a T cell subset sorted from them (not recorded which). The receptors stem from an adult woman who had mild COVID-19 (a few samples of this study predate the infection). Cell type and time point are not known. Each CDR3 is given without its conserved first and last residue. The D gene is left open where the match is weak.

d_call	v_call	j_call	cdr3_aa
TRBD1	TRBV7-9	TRBJ2-7	ARSWGTGGYEQY
-	TRBV12-3/TRBV12-4	TRBJ2-1	ASSPVGSGGF
TRBD2	TRBV12-3/TRBV12-4	TRBJ2-1	ASSFITGGPREQF
-	TRBV9	TRBJ2-5	ASSEESGTADETQY
-	TRBV12-3/TRBV12-4	TRBJ2-1	ASSSIGLSYNEQF
TRBD1	TRBV6-2/TRBV6-3	TRBJ2-4	ASSLRQGTVEGAKNIQY
TRBD2	TRBV6-5	TRBJ2-7	ASSLGLAGGDEQY
-	TRBV20-1	TRBJ1-2	SAIMANYGYT
-	TRBV18	TRBJ2-5	ASSPAGTYQETQY
TRBD1	TRBV27	TRBJ2-3	ASRPHDRGDTQY
TRBD1	TRBV6-2/TRBV6-3	TRBJ1-1	ASSYSRGQTEAF